These 10 T cell receptor beta chains originate from one sample sequenced in a study of radiotherapy plus CTLA-4 blockade in lung cancer. The repertoire was sequenced with immunoSEQ multiplex PCR; TCRdb's copy has only in-frame clones and lacks some. The sample includes more than 80,000 clones, 85% to 90% of them seen just once. Specimen: peripheral blood, collected from a patient treated with radiotherapy plus ipilimumab. The source of these receptors is a human donor with non-small cell lung cancer that progressed on radiotherapy plus ipilimumab. Some clones in this sample may be carry-over from other donors' samples.

J is TRBJ2-7 and V is TRBV6-5; maybe TRBD2 (6 bases). There are 12 residues in the CDR3. Germline CDR1 and CDR2: MNHEY and SVGAGI. V was clipped by 7 bases and J by 6 bases, with 13 bases between them. DNA for the CDR3: TGTGCCAGCACGGGCTCGGGGGTCGAGCAGTACTTC. It specifies CASTGSGVEQYF.

The genes are TRBV28 and TRBJ1-5; D is unresolved. Germline assignment: CDR1 MDHEN and CDR2 SYDVKM. The length of the CDR3 is 12 residues. V was cut by 5 bases and J by 9 bases, with 11 bases left in between. The CDR3 sequence: CASSPPRGPQHF. CDR3 sequence (DNA): TGTGCCAGCAGTCCTCCCCGGGGGCCCCAGCATTTT.

The genes are TRBV5-4 and TRBJ2-7, with D maybe TRBD1 (6 bases). This CDR3 region has 13 residues. Germline CDR1 is SGHNT and CDR2 is YYREEE (reference sequence). V dropped 4 bases and J dropped 2 bases, with 10 bases sitting between them. The CDR3 region is CASSIGQPYEQYF. CDR3 in DNA: TGTGCCAGCAGCATTGGACAGCCCTACGAGCAGTACTTC.

The V gene is TRBV2, the J gene TRBJ2-7, with 7 bases lining up with TRBD1. Germline V lookup: CDR1 SNHLY, CDR2 FYNNEI. The CDR3 totals 13 residues. V gave up 6 bases and J gave up 2 bases; unmatched junction bases: 4. The CDR3, as DNA: TGTGCCAGCAGGGGACAGACCCCCTACGAGCAGTACTTC. Translation gives CASRGQTPYEQYF.

On this clone itself: Possible read error: a much larger clone is one base away. The DNA for the CDR3 is TGTGCCAGCAGCCAAGGGGTCTCACCCCTCCACTTT. This translates into CASSQGVSPLHF. The rearrangement uses TRBV4-2 and TRBJ1-6; D uncertain. CDR3 length: 12 amino acids. Between the trimmed V and J ends, which lost 1 base and 10 bases, there was a span of 5 bases. From germline, CDR1 is LGHNA and CDR2 YNFKEQ.

This clone was found a few times. The chain employs TRBV7-9 and TRBJ2-2, with D tentatively TRBD1 (6 bases). Germline CDR1 and CDR2: SEHNR and FQNEAQ (reference sequence). The CDR3 runs 15 residues. V shed 6 bases and J shed 2 bases, with 13 bases lying between them. The CDR3 region is CASRPTGINTGELFF. The CDR3, as DNA: TGTGCCAGCAGACCTACAGGGATTAACACCGGGGAGCTGTTTTTT.

J is TRBJ2-3 and V is TRBV11-2; D is possibly TRBD1 (5 bases). CDR3 length: 14 residues. Germline V lookup: CDR1 SGHAT, CDR2 FQNNGV. V was trimmed by 1 base and J by 2 bases, leaving 7 bases between them. The CDR3 reads CASSLGTNTDTQYF. Here the CDR3 DNA reads TGTGCCAGCAGCTTAGGGACAAACACAGATACGCAGTATTTT.

The chain uses TRBV7-9 and TRBJ2-2; 9 bases are a match to TRBD1. The CDR3 runs to 18 residues. Germline V gives CDR1 SEHNR, CDR2 FQNEAQ (reference sequence). J lost 3 bases, V lost 5 bases, and 13 bases had no gene match. The CDR3 loop reads CASSGGPGQGGYTGELFF. In DNA form, the CDR3 reads TGTGCCAGCAGCGGGGGTCCGGGACAGGGTGGTTACACCGGGGAGCTGTTTTTT.

V gene TRBV7-9 combines with J gene TRBJ2-5; TRBD2 aligns across 7 bases. CDR1 and CDR2 (germline): SEHNR, FQNEAQ (reference sequence). The CDR3 spans 16 residues. With 1 base clipped from V and 0 bases from J, the junction kept 5 bases outside the gene matches. This chain's CDR3 is CASSLVAGVNQETQYF. CDR3 in DNA: TGTGCCAGCAGCTTAGTTGCGGGGGTGAACCAAGAGACCCAGTACTTC.

This chain connects TRBV21-1 to TRBJ1-3; the table's D call TRBD1 went unverified against the DNA. TRBV21-1 is recorded as a pseudogene. The CDR3 sequence is 20 residues long. In DNA, the CDR3 is TGTGCCAGCAGCAAACCTTGCAGATTCGATGTCGTATACTCTGGAAACACCATATATTTT. Residues: CASSKPCRFDVVYSGNTIYF.